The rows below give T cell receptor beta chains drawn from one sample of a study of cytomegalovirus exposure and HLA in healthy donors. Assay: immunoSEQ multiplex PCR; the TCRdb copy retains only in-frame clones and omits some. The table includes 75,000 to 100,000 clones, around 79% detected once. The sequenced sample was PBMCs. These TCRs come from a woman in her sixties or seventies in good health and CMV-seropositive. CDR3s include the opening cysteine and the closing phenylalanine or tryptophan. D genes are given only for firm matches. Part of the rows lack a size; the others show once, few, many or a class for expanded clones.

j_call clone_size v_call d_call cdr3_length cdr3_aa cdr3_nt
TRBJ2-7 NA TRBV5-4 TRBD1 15 CASSLSGQGAYEQYF TGTGCCAGCAGCCTATCGGGACAGGGGGCCTACGAGCAGTACTTC
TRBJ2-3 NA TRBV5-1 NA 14 CASSLALGADTQYF TGCGCCAGCAGCTTGGCCTTGGGGGCGGATACGCAGTATTTT
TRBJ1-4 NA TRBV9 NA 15 CASKVTGATNEKLFF TGTGCCAGCAAGGTTACGGGAGCTACTAATGAAAAACTGTTTTTT
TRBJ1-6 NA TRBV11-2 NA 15 CATSPDSFYNSPLHF TGTGCCACTTCCCCGGACAGCTTTTATAATTCACCCCTCCACTTT
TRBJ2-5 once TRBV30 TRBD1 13 CAWRQGSQETQYF TGTGCCTGGAGACAGGGGTCCCAAGAGACCCAGTACTTC
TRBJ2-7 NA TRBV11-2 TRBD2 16 CASSPLSTSVTYEQYF TGTGCCAGCAGCCCACTATCCACTAGCGTCACCTACGAGCAGTACTTC
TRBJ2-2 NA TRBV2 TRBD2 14 CASRKTSGTGELFF TGTGCCAGCAGGAAGACTAGCGGCACCGGGGAGCTGTTTTTT
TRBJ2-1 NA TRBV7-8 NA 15 CASSLWRRSYNEQFF TGTGCCAGCAGCCTTTGGCGGCGGAGCTACAATGAGCAGTTCTTC
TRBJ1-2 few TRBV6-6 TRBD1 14 CASTFDRVNYGYTF TGTGCCAGCACTTTTGACAGGGTTAACTATGGCTACACCTTC
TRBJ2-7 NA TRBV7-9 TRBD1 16 CASSPHIRQGYPEQYF TGTGCCAGCAGCCCCCACATCAGACAGGGTTATCCCGAGCAGTACTTC
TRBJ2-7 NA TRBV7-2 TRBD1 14 CASSSGQGRYEQYF TGTGCCAGCAGCTCGGGACAGGGTCGTTACGAGCAGTACTTC
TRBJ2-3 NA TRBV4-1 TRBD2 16 CASSQDSSGVSDTQYF TGCGCCAGCAGCCAAGATTCTAGCGGGGTCTCAGATACGCAGTATTTT
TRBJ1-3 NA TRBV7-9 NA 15 CASSLVNRAGNTIYF TGTGCCAGCAGCTTAGTCAACAGGGCTGGAAACACCATATATTTT
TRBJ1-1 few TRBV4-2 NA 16 CASSPPERGANTEAFF TGTGCCAGCAGCCCCCCCGAAAGGGGCGCGAACACTGAAGCTTTCTTT
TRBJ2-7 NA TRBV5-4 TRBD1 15 CASSPGQGLSYEQYF TGTGCCAGCAGCCCTGGACAGGGGCTCTCCTACGAGCAGTACTTC
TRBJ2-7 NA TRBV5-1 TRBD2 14 CASSFVAGAYEQYF TGCGCCAGCAGCTTTGTCGCGGGAGCTTACGAGCAGTACTTC
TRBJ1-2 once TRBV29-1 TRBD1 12 CSVEDPRGRSTF TGCAGCGTTGAAGATCCCAGGGGGCGAAGCACCTTC
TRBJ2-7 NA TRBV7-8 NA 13 CASSEFRAGEQYF TGTGCCAGCAGCGAATTTCGAGCGGGCGAGCAGTACTTC
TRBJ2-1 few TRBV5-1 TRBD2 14 CASSTSGTTNEQFF TGCGCCAGCTCGACTAGCGGGACCACCAATGAGCAGTTCTTC
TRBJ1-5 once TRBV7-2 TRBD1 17 CASSLVPTGLGNQPQHF TGTGCCAGCAGCTTAGTCCCGACAGGGCTGGGCAATCAGCCCCAGCATTTT
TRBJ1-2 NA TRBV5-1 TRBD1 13 CASSPTGESGYTF TGCGCCAGCAGCCCGACAGGGGAAAGCGGCTACACCTTC
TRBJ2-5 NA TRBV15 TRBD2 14 CATSGGGRLETQYF TGTGCCACCAGCGGCGGCGGGAGACTGGAGACCCAGTACTTC
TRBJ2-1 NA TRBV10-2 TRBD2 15 CASSEGTSGGHEQFF TGCGCCAGCAGTGAAGGGACTAGCGGGGGCCATGAGCAGTTCTTC
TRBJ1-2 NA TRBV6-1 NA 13 CASSVRGNYGYTF TGTGCCAGCAGTGTCAGGGGTAACTATGGCTACACCTTC
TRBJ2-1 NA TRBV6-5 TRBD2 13 CASSYTLAGEQFF TGTGCCAGCAGTTACACCTTAGCGGGAGAGCAGTTCTTC
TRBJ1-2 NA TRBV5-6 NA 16 CASSLGDRSLKRGYTF TGTGCCAGCAGCTTGGGTGACAGGTCGCTGAAACGAGGCTACACCTTC
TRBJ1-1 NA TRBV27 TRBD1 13 CASSRQGSTEAFF TGTGCCAGCAGTAGACAGGGGAGCACTGAAGCTTTCTTT
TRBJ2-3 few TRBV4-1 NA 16 CASSQGTDLLTDTQYF TGCGCCAGCAGCCAAGGGACAGACCTACTCACAGATACGCAGTATTTT
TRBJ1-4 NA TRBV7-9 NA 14 CASSFGQGNEKLFF TGTGCCAGCAGCTTTGGGCAGGGAAATGAAAAACTGTTTTTT
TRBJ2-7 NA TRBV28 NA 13 CASSPTDSYEQYF TGTGCCAGCAGTCCAACTGACAGCTACGAGCAGTACTTC
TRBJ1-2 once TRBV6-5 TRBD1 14 CASRRTGGNYGYTF TGTGCCAGCAGAAGGACAGGGGGTAACTATGGCTACACCTTC
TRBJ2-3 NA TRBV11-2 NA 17 CASSPPWGSRDTDTQYF TGTGCCAGCAGCCCGCCGTGGGGTTCGCGGGACACAGATACGCAGTATTTT
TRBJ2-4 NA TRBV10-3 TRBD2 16 CAISERGGGVKNIQYF TGTGCCATCAGTGAGCGGGGCGGGGGAGTCAAAAACATTCAGTACTTC
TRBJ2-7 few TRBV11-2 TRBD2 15 CASSKGLAGESEQYF TGTGCCAGCAGCAAGGGACTAGCGGGGGAAAGCGAGCAGTACTTC
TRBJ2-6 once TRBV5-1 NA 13 CASSLDSGNVLTF TGCGCCAGCAGCTTGGACAGTGGAAACGTCCTGACTTTC
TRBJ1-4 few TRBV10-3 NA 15 CAISETGKSNEKLFF TGTGCCATCAGTGAGACAGGAAAATCAAATGAAAAACTGTTTTTT
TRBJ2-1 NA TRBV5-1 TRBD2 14 CASSSGLAADEQFF TGCGCCAGCAGCTCGGGACTAGCGGCCGATGAGCAGTTCTTC
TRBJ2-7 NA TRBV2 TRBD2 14 CASSVTGGSYEQYF TGTGCCAGCAGTGTAACGGGGGGCTCCTACGAGCAGTACTTC
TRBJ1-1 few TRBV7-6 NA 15 CASSLGTFMNTEAFF TGTGCCAGCAGCTTAGGGACTTTTATGAACACTGAAGCTTTCTTT
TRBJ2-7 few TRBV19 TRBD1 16 CASSIWAGTGRDEQYF TGTGCCAGTAGTATCTGGGCCGGGACAGGGCGGGACGAGCAGTACTTC
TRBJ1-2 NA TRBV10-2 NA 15 CASSESQGRTYGYTF TGCGCCAGCAGTGAGTCGCAGGGAAGGACCTACGGCTACACCTTC
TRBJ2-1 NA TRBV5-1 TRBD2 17 CASSLRTSGIGEREQFF TGCGCCAGCAGCTTGCGGACTAGCGGGATTGGTGAGCGTGAGCAGTTCTTC
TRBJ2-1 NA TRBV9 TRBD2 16 CASSAPGTSGIVEQFF TGTGCCAGCAGCGCACCCGGGACTAGCGGGATTGTGGAGCAGTTCTTC
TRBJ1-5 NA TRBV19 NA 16 CASRPDSGASNQPQHF TGTGCCAGTAGGCCCGACTCAGGGGCTAGCAATCAGCCCCAGCATTTT
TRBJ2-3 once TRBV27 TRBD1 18 CASSFFPGTGGSTDTQYF TGTGCCAGCAGTTTTTTTCCCGGGACAGGGGGCAGCACAGATACGCAGTATTTT
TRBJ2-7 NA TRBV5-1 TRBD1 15 CASHNIPGQGNEQYF TGCGCCAGCCACAATATCCCGGGACAGGGGAACGAGCAGTACTTC
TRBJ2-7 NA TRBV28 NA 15 CASSSSGQTTYEQYF NA
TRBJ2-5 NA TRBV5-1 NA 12 CASRANGETQYF TGCGCCAGCAGGGCGAACGGGGAGACCCAGTACTTC
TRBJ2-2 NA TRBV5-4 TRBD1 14 CASSLGQAPRELFF TGTGCCAGCAGCCTCGGACAGGCCCCCCGGGAGCTGTTTTTT
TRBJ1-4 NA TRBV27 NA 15 CASRRMLGVSEKLFF TGTGCCAGCAGACGCATGTTAGGGGTTAGTGAAAAACTGTTTTTT